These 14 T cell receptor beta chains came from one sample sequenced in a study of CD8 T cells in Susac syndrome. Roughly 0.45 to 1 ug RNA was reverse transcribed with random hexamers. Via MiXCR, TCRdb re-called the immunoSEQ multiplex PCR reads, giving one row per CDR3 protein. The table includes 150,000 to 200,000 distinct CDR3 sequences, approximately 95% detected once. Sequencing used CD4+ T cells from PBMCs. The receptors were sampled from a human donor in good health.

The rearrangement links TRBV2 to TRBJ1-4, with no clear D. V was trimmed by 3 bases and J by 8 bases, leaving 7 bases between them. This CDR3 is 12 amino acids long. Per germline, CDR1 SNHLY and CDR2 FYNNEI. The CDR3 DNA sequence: TGTGCCAGCAGTGAGGAGCTGGAAAAACTGTTTTTT. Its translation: CASSEELEKLFF. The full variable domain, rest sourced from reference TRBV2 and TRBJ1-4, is EPEVTQTPSHQVTQMGQEVILRCVPISNHLYFYWYRQILGQKVEFLVSFYNNEISEKSEIFDDQFSVERPDGSNFTLKIRSTKLEDSAMYFCASSEELEKLFFGSGTQLSVL.

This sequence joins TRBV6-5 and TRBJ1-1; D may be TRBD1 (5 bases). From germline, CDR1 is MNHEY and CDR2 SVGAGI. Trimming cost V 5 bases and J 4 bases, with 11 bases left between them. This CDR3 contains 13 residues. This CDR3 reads CASSPGFGTEAFF. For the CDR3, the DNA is TGTGCCAGCAGTCCAGGGTTCGGCACTGAAGCTTTCTTT.

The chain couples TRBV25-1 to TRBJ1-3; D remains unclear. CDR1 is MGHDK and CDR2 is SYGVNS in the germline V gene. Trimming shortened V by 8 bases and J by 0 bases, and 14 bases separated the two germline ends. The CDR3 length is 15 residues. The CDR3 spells CASGTGLPSGNTIYF. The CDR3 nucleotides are TGTGCCAGCGGAACTGGGCTCCCCTCTGGAAACACCATATATTTT.

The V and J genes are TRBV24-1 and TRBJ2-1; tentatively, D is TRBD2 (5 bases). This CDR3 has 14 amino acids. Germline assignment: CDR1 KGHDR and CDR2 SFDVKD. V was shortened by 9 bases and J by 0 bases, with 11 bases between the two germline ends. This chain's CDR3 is CATGPGISYNEQFF. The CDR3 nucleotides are TGTGCCACCGGCCCGGGAATCTCCTACAATGAGCAGTTCTTC.

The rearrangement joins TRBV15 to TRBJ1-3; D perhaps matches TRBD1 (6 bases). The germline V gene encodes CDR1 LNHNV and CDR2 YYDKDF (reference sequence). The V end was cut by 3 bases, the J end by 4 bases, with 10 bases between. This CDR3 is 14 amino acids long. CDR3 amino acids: CATSSPGQGNTIYF. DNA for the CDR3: TGTGCCACCAGCAGCCCCGGACAGGGAAACACCATATATTTT.

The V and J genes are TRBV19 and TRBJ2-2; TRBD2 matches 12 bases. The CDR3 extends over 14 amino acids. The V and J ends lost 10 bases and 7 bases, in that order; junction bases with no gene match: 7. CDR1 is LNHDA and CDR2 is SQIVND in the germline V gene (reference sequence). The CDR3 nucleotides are TGTGCCACCGGACTAGCGGGGTCGGACGGGGAGCTGTTTTTT. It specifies CATGLAGSDGELFF.

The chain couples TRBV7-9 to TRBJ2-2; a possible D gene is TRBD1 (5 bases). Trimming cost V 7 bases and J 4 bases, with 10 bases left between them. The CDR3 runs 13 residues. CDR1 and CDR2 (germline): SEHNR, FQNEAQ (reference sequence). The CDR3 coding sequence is TGTGCCAGCAAGTCCCAGGGCACCGGGGAGCTGTTTTTT. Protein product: CASKSQGTGELFF. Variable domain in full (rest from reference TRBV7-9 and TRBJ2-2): DTGVSQNPRHKITKRGQNVTFRCDPISEHNRLYWYRQTLGQGPEFLTYFQNEAQLEKSRLLSDRFSAERPKGSFSTLEIQRTEQGDSAMYLCASKSQGTGELFFGEGSRLTVL.

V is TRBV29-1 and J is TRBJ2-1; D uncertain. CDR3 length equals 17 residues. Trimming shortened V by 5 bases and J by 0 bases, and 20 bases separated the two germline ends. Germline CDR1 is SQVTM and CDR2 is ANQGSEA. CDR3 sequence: CSVYPLGRPDSYNEQFF. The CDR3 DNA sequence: TGCAGCGTTTACCCCCTGGGTCGGCCGGACTCCTACAATGAGCAGTTCTTC.

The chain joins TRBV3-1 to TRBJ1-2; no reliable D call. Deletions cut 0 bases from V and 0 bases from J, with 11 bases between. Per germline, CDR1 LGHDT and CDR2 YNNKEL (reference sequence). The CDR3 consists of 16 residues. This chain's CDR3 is CASSQDGRRANYGYTF. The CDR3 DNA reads TGTGCCAGCAGCCAAGATGGGAGGAGGGCTAACTATGGCTACACCTTC. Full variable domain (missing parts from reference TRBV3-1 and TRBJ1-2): DTAVSQTPKYLVTQMGNDKSIKCEQNLGHDTMYWYKQDSKKFLKIMFSYNNKELIINETVPNRFSPKSPDKAHLNLHINSLELGDSAVYFCASSQDGRRANYGYTFGSGTRLTVV.

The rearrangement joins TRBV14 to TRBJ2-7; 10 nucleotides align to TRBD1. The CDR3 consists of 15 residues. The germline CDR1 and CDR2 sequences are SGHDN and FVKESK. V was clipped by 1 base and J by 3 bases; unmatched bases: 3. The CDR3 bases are TGTGCCAGCAGCCAAGTACGGACAGGGGGCTACGAGCAGTACTTC. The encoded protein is CASSQVRTGGYEQYF.

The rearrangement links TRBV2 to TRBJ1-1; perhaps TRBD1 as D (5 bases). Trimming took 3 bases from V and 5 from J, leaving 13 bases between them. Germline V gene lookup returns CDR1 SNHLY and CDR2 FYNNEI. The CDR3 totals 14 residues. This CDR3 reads CASSDTPGQTEAFF. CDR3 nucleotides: TGTGCCAGCAGTGATACCCCAGGGCAGACTGAAGCTTTCTTT.

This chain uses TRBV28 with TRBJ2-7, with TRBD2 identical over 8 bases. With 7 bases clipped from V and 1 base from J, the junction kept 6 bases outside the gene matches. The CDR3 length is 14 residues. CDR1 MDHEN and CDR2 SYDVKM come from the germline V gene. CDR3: CASTRTSRSYEQYV. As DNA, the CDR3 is TGTGCCAGCACGAGGACTAGCCGGTCCTACGAGCAGTACGTC.

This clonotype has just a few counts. The CDR3 region has the DNA TGTGCCTGGTGGGCGGTGGGGACCTACGAGCAGTACTTC. This codes for CAWWAVGTYEQYF. The chain links TRBV30 to TRBJ2-7; no clear D. V lost 5 bases, J lost 2 bases, and 13 bases lay in between. CDR1 is GTSNPN, CDR2 SVGIG, per germline (reference sequence). This CDR3 region has 13 residues.

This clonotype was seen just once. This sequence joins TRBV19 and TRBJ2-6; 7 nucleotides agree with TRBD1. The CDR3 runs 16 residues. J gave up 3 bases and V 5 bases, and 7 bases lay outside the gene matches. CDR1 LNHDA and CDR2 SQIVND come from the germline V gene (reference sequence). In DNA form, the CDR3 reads TGTGCCAGTAGTGCCGACAGGGTTAATGGGGCCAACGTCCTGACTTTC. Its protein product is CASSADRVNGANVLTF.